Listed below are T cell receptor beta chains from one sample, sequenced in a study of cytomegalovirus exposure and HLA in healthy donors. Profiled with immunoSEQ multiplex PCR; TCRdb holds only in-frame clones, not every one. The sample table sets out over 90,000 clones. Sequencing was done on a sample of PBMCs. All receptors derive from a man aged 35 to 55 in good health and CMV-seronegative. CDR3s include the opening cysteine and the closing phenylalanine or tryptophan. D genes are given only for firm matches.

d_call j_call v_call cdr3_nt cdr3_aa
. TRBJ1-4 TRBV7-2 TGTGCCAGCAGCCGGGGCGGGGGTGAAAAACTGTTTTTT CASSRGGGEKLFF
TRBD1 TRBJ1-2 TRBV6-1 TGTGCCAGCAGTGGTACCGGGACAGGGGCGGGTCGGGGCTACACCTTC CASSGTGTGAGRGYTF
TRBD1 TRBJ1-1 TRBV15 TGTGCCACCAAGGCGGGACAGGGGAACACTGAAGCTTTCTTT CATKAGQGNTEAFF
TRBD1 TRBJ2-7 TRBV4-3 TGCGCCAGCAGCCAGCGGACAGGGGCGGCCTCCTACGAGCAGTACTTC CASSQRTGAASYEQYF
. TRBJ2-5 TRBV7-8 TGTGCCAGCAGCTGGGAGCCGGGTCCCAAAACTCAGTACTTC CASSWEPGPKTQYF
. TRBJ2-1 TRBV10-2 TGCGCCAGCAGTAGCAGCGGGTATGAGCAGTTCTTC CASSSSGYEQFF
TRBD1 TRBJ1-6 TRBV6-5 TGTGCCAGCAGTTACTCGGAGGGGGCGAGGAATTCACCCCTCCACTTT CASSYSEGARNSPLHF
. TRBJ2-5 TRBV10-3 TGTGCCATCAGTGAGTCGATTACCGGGAGCCCTAACCAAGAGACCCAGTACTTC CAISESITGSPNQETQYF
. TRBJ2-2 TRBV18 TGTGCCAGCTCCCCAGGACAGTTTGACACCGGGGAGCTGTTTTTT CASSPGQFDTGELFF
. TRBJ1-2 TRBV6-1 TGTGCCAGCAGTGAACGACCACAGGAACTTTATGGCTACACCTTC CASSERPQELYGYTF
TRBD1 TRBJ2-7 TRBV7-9 TGTGCCAGCAGCTTCGGACAGGGGGCATGGTACGAGCAGTACTTC CASSFGQGAWYEQYF
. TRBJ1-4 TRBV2 TGTGCCAGCAGCGCAGGGCTCCGGGGGAAAAAACTGTTTTTT CASSAGLRGKKLFF
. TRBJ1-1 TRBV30 TGTGCCTGGACAGGGCCTATGAACACTGAAGCTTTCTTT CAWTGPMNTEAFF
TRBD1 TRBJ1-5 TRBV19 TGTGCCAGTAGTACCGGACAGGGGGGTTGGCAGCCCCAGCATTTT CASSTGQGGWQPQHF
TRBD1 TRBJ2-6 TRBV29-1 TGCAGCGTTGGGGGACAGGGTTACAGCTCTGGGGCCAACGTCCTGACTTTC CSVGGQGYSSGANVLTF
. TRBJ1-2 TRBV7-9 TGTGCCAGCAGCTTTTTTTCTGTAGGGGCATATGGCTACACCTTC CASSFFSVGAYGYTF
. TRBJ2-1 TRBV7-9 TGTGCCAGCAGCTTAGTAGGGACACACAATGAGCAGTTCTTC CASSLVGTHNEQFF
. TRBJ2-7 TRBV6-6 TGTGCCAGCAGTTACCCGGTTGGCTCCTACGAGCAGTACTTC CASSYPVGSYEQYF
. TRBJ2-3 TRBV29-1 TGCAGCGTTGCCCCAGACTCCTCCACAGATACGCAGTATTTT CSVAPDSSTDTQYF
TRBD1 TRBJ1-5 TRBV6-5 TGTGCCAGCAGTTATTCACAGGGGCTCGGGCAGCCCCAGCATTTT CASSYSQGLGQPQHF
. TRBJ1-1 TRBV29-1 TGCAGCGTCCAACACATAAAGAACACTGAAGCTTTCTTT CSVQHIKNTEAFF
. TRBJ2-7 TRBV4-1 TGCGCCAGCAGCCGACAGCTTAGCTCCTACGAGCAGTACTTC CASSRQLSSYEQYF
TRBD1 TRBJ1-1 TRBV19 TGTGCCAGTACCCTAGGACAGGGCAACACTGAAGCTTTCTTT CASTLGQGNTEAFF
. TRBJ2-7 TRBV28 TGTGCCAGCAGTTTAGCGAGACTCCCCCCCTACGAGCAGTACTTC CASSLARLPPYEQYF
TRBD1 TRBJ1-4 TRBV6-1 TGTGCCAGCAGTTGGGGCCGGACAGGGCCTGAAAAACTGTTTTTT CASSWGRTGPEKLFF
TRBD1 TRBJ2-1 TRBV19 TGTGCCAGTAGTATAGTCGAGGGACAGGGTGGGTTGTTCTTC CASSIVEGQGGLFF
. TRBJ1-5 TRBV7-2 TGTGCCAGCAGCTTAGGTAACAATCAGCCCCAGCATTTT CASSLGNNQPQHF
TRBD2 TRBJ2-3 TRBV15 TGTGCCACCAGCAGGGGAGGGACAGATACGCAGTATTTT CATSRGGTDTQYF
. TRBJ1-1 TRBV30 TGTGCCTGGGGTGTAATGGGGGACAAAGCTTTCTTT CAWGVMGDKAFF
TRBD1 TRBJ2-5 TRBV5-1 TGCGCCAGCACAAGGGGGCTAGCCGTGGAGACCCAGTACTTC CASTRGLAVETQYF
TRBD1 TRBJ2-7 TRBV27 TGTGCCAGCAGATATGACCGGGACAGGGGCTACGAGCAGTACTTC CASRYDRDRGYEQYF
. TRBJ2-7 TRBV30 TGTGCCTGGACATTCAGGGGAGGGGTGGGCGAGCAGTACTTC CAWTFRGGVGEQYF
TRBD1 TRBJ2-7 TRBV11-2 TGTGCCAGCAGCTTCCGGGACAGGGGGCGTCTGAACGAGCAGTACTTC CASSFRDRGRLNEQYF
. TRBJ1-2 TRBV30 TGTGCCTGGGGCCAGGACTATGGCTACACCTTC CAWGQDYGYTF
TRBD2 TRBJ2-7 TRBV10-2 TGCGCCAGCAGTGACCCCGATATAGCGGGAGAGTCCCCCTACGAGCAGTACTTC CASSDPDIAGESPYEQYF